The 16 T cell receptor beta chains presented below share a single source sample, sequenced in a study of shared clonotypes between healthy human individuals. Naive CD8 populations comprised CD45RO-negative cells positively selected for CCR7, excluding terminally differentiated effector memory CD45RA+ cells. Repertoires were generated with immunoSEQ multiplex PCR, while TCRdb's copy carries only in-frame clones and drops some. This sample has about 2.2 million clones, with around 95% found just once. The sample consisted of naive CD8+ T cells from PBMCs. These receptors all come from a man aged 18-30 years in good health. Some clones in this sample may be carry-over from other donors' samples.

This chain joins TRBV7-9 and TRBJ2-2; D gene unclear. Germline CDR1 reads SEHNR; CDR2 reads FQNEAQ (reference sequence). The CDR3 is made up of 12 amino acids. Trimming pared 5 bases from V and 6 bases from J, leaving 7 bases between. In nucleotides, the CDR3 is TGTGCCAGCAGCACATCGGCCGGGGAGCTGTTTTTT. Encoded protein: CASSTSAGELFF.

This chain connects TRBV27 to TRBJ2-7; D is possibly TRBD1 or TRBD2 (5 bases each). Germline V CDR1 and CDR2: MNHEY, SMNVEV (reference sequence). This CDR3 is built from 16 residues. Trimming left V 5 bases short and J 3 bases short, with 20 bases between. This chain's CDR3 is CASSPRGRAFNYEQYF. CDR3 nucleotide sequence: TGTGCCAGCAGTCCACGGGGCAGGGCGTTTAACTACGAGCAGTACTTC.

The table lists this clone with a count of one. This chain uses TRBV2 with TRBJ1-1; TRBD1 is a possible D gene (5 bases). This CDR3 has 12 amino acids. The V end lost 7 bases, the J end lost 8 bases, and 14 bases lay between the germline ends. The germline gives CDR1 SNHLY, CDR2 FYNNEI. The chain's CDR3 is CASISRDAEAFF. CDR3 DNA sequence: TGTGCCAGCATCAGCCGGGACGCGGAAGCTTTCTTT.

The rearrangement uses TRBV4-2 and TRBJ2-7; a possible D gene is TRBD1 (5 bases). Germline CDR1 reads LGHNA; CDR2 reads YNFKEQ. Trimming took 6 bases from V and 4 from J, leaving 13 bases between them. CDR3 length: 13 amino acids. The CDR3 bases are TGTGCCAGCAGTTCCGAAGGGGCTTACGAGCAGTACTTC. It is translated as CASSSEGAYEQYF.

The V gene is TRBV19, the J gene TRBJ1-1; perhaps TRBD1 as D (6 bases). Trimming left V 5 bases short and J 1 base short, with 14 bases between. The CDR3 is 15 residues long. Germline loops: CDR1 LNHDA, CDR2 SQIVND (reference sequence). Here the CDR3 DNA reads TGTGCCAGTAGTGCCCTCCGGGACACGAACACTGAAGCTTTCTTT. It encodes CASSALRDTNTEAFF.

This chain joins TRBV14 and TRBJ2-7; D gene unclear. Trimming left V 4 bases short and J 7 bases short, with 20 bases between. Germline CDR1 is SGHDN and CDR2 is FVKESK. The CDR3 is 15 residues long. This chain's CDR3 is CASSRGDTTVREQYF. DNA for the CDR3: TGTGCCAGCAGCCGTGGCGACACCACCGTCCGGGAGCAGTACTTC. The full variable domain, with the rest looked up from reference TRBV14 and TRBJ2-7, is EAGVTQFPSHSVIEKGQTVTLRCDPISGHDNLYWYRRVMGKEIKFLLHFVKESKQDESGMPNNRFLAERTGGTYSTLKVQPAELEDSGVYFCASSRGDTTVREQYFGPGTRLTVT.

The V call is TRBV19, the J call TRBJ2-1; the match to TRBD2 covers 8 bases. Per germline, CDR1 LNHDA and CDR2 SQIVND (reference sequence). J lost 7 bases, V lost 3 bases, and 8 bases had no gene match. The CDR3 spans 15 residues. The CDR3: CASSITSGHFNEQFF. DNA of the CDR3: TGTGCCAGTAGTATCACTAGCGGACACTTTAATGAGCAGTTCTTC.

The chain joins TRBV28 to TRBJ2-2, with 8 bases aligning to TRBD1. This CDR3 comprises 16 residues. Germline CDR1 and CDR2: MDHEN and SYDVKM. V shed 7 bases, J shed 1 base, and the junction held 8 bases outside the gene matches. CDR3: CASIPRTGLNTGELFF. CDR3 nucleotides: TGTGCCAGCATCCCTAGGACAGGGCTGAACACCGGGGAGCTGTTTTTT.

This chain joins TRBV27 and TRBJ2-7, with 7 bases matching TRBD1. The CDR3 totals 14 residues. Trimming removed 8 bases from V and 0 bases from J; junction bases left unmatched: 7. Germline CDR1 MNHEY, CDR2 SMNVEV (reference sequence). Written as DNA, the CDR3 is TGTGCCAGCGGGACAGAACTAAACTCCTACGAGCAGTACTTC. Amino acid sequence: CASGTELNSYEQYF.

The chain links TRBV7-9 to TRBJ2-6, with 11 bases matching TRBD1. With 5 bases clipped from V and 2 bases from J, the junction kept 8 bases outside the gene matches. The CDR3 runs to 18 residues. Per the germline V gene, CDR1 is SEHNR and CDR2 is FQNEAQ (reference sequence). CDR3 sequence (DNA): TGTGCCAGCAGCCCCTGGGACAGGGGGATCGCTGGGGCCAACGTCCTGACTTTC. Protein product: CASSPWDRGIAGANVLTF.

The genes are TRBV27 and TRBJ2-1, with D possibly TRBD1 on 5 matching bases. The CDR3 loop spans 14 amino acids. Between the trimmed V and J ends, which lost 2 bases and 4 bases, there was a span of 9 bases. Germline-derived CDR1 and CDR2 are MNHEY and SMNVEV (reference sequence). In DNA form, the CDR3 reads TGTGCCAGCAGTTTACAGGGCATGTACAATGAGCAGTTCTTC. Its translation: CASSLQGMYNEQFF.

A note on this clone: In the same sample, other DNA sequences code for this CDR3. The chain combines TRBV27 with TRBJ1-3; D gene unclear. The CDR3 has 14 amino acids. Germline CDR1 is MNHEY and CDR2 is SMNVEV (reference sequence). The germline V and J ends were trimmed by 2 bases and 2 bases, with 7 bases remaining between them. As DNA, the CDR3 is TGTGCCAGCAGTTTAGCTGGAGCTGGAAACACCATATATTTT. Translated: CASSLAGAGNTIYF.

This chain joins TRBV9 and TRBJ2-7; D is unresolved. V was pared by 1 base and J by 2 bases, with 4 bases between. This CDR3 comprises 12 residues. Per the germline V gene, CDR1 is SGDLS and CDR2 is YYNGEE. For the CDR3, the DNA is TGTGCCAGCAGCGTATCGGCCTACGAGCAGTACTTC. Its protein product is CASSVSAYEQYF.

This clone is a singleton in its sample. The chain joins TRBV14 to TRBJ2-3; D gene unclear. The CDR3 has 15 residues. CDR1 and CDR2 (germline): SGHDN, FVKESK. Trimming took off 0 bases at V and 5 bases at J, with 12 bases between the two ends. The CDR3 DNA follows: TGTGCCAGCAGCCAAGATATGGACCTAGGAGATACGCAGTATTTT. As protein: CASSQDMDLGDTQYF.

Note on this clone: Additional DNA sequences in this sample encode the identical CDR3. The chain combines TRBV27 with TRBJ2-2; D is undetermined. CDR1 and CDR2 (germline): MNHEY, SMNVEV (reference sequence). Deletions cut 3 bases from V and 5 bases from J, with 7 bases between. The CDR3 covers 13 residues. CDR3 sequence (DNA): TGTGCCAGCAGTTTTCGGGCAACCGGGGAGCTGTTTTTT. Translating it yields CASSFRATGELFF.

For the CDR3, the DNA is TGCAGCGTTGAAGGTCCGTGGGGTGAGCAGTTCTTC. Protein sequence: CSVEGPWGEQFF. V is TRBV29-1 and J is TRBJ2-1; no firm D call. Per germline, CDR1 SQVTM and CDR2 ANQGSEA. Trimming took off 1 base at V and 9 bases at J, with 10 bases between the two ends. The CDR3 is 12 amino acids.